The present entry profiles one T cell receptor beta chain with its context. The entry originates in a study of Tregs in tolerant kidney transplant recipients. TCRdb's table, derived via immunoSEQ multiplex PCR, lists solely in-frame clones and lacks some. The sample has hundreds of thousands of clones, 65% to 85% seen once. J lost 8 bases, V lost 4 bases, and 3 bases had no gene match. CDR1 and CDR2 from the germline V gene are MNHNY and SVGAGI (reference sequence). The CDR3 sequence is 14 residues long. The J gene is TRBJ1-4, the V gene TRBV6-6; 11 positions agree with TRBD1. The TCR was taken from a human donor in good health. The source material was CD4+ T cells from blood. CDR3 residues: CASSSGTGGEKLFF. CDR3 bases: TGTGCCAGCAGTTCCGGGACAGGGGGGGAAAAACTGTTTTTT.